The sequence of this TCR beta chain was determined in a study of regulatory dendritic cells for organ transplantation. Study-level findings and limits: Resting memory CD8+ T cells held the most alloreactive clonotypes.

As concerns this clone: Its antigen is not identified.

Clones were sequenced by immunoSEQ multiplex PCR, and TCRdb holds only the in-frame ones, with some missing. The profile shows some 9,600 clones, around 71% of them singletons. CFSE-labeled sorted T cells met regulatory or mature dendritic cells for 4 to 6 days. Memory T cells were CD45RO+, naive were CD45RA+, sorted by FACS. This CDR3 is built from 16 residues. With 0 bases clipped from V and 3 bases from J, the junction kept 5 bases outside the gene matches. CDR1 and CDR2 from the germline V gene are SGHDT and YYEEEE. The sample taken for sequencing was naive CD4+ T cells from blood cultured with dendritic cells. The subset here: CD45RA+ naive T cells. This chain links TRBV5-6 with TRBJ1-5, with TRBD1 identical over 8 bases. The receptor comes from a human donor in good health. Written as DNA, the CDR3 is TGTGCCAGCAGCTTGGGGGGGACAGGCACCAATCAGCCCCAGCATTTT. The encoded protein is CASSLGGTGTNQPQHF.